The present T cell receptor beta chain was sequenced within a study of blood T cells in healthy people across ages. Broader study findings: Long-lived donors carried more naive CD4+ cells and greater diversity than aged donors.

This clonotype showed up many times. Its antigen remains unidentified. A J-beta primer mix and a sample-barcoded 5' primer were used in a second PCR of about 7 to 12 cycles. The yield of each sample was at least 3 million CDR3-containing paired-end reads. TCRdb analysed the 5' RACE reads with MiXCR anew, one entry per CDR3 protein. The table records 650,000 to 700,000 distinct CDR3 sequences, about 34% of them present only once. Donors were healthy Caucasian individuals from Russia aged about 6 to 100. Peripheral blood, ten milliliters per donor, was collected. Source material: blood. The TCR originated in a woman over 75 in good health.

The CDR3 spells CASSSSRLLGTEAFF. In nucleotides, the CDR3 is TGTGCCAGCAGTTCCAGCCGGCTACTTGGGACTGAAGCTTTCTTT. This rearrangement joins TRBV27 to TRBJ1-1; D ambiguous. This CDR3 contains 15 residues. Looked up from germline, CDR1 is MNHEY and CDR2 is SMNVEV (reference sequence). Trimming pared 4 bases from V and 5 bases from J, leaving 17 bases between.